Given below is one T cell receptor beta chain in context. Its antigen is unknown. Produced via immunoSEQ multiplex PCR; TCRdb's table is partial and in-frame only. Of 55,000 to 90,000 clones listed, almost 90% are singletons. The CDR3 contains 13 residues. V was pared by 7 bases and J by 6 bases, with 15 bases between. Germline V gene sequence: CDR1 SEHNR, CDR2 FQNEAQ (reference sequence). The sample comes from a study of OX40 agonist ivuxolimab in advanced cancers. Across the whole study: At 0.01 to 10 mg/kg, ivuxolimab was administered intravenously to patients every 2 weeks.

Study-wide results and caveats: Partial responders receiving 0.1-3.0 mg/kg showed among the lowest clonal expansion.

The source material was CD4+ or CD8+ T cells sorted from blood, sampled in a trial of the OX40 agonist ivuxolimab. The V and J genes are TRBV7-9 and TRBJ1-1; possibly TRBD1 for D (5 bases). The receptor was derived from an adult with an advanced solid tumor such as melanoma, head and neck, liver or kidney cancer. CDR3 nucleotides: TGTGCCAGCACTCAAACTCGCAGGGCTGAAGCTTTCTTT. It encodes CASTQTRRAEAFF.